This T cell receptor (beta chain) was captured by sequencing in a study of cytomegalovirus exposure and HLA in healthy donors listed by TCRdb under 2017. With regard to the full study: According to an earlier analysis of several hundred of the donors, some 170 million T cells yielded roughly 100 million unique TCR beta sequences and 276 Gb of sequence data. To predict cytomegalovirus infection status, the study combined high-throughput TCR immunosequencing, statistical association of individual TCRs with disease status, and machine learning. Donor age, sex, ethnicity and CMV serostatus were compiled alongside the repertoire data. The genetic ancestry cluster associated with self-reported Caucasian donors included over 80% of the roughly 410 genotyped donors. Using immunosequencing, the study profiled T cell repertoires from about 620 subjects and related those repertoires to cytomegalovirus serostatus. Typing coverage varied by locus: roughly 620-630 donors for A, B, C, DRB1 and DQB1; 500 to 550 for DQA1; some 610 for DPA1; around 490 for DPB1. Rather than using new phenotypic data, the later analysis identified candidate immune exposures from TCR beta sequences and from how often those sequences occurred across donors. To decide whether each TCR beta V gene segment behaved as functional or pseudogenic, an earlier analysis of 587 of the donors relied on high-throughput TCR beta sequencing. HLA typing included class I and class II loci at four-digit resolution. Four or five DR-DQ haplotypes were handled as single units for association and clustering because linkage in the cohort was strong. Every repertoire in the discovery cohort had been generated on one and the same sequencing platform. To study patterns of TCR occurrence, a later analysis re-analyzed previously published TCR beta repertoires from 666 donors and added high-resolution HLA genotyping. The study aimed to test whether cataloging public T cell receptors could reveal signatures of past pathogen exposure. Besides the first cohort of roughly 700 subjects, a separate validation cohort made up of 120 different subjects was used. In a later genetic analysis, genome-wide SNP genotypes for about 65% of the roughly 700 donors were used, and that subset was treated as a discovery cohort. An early release that covered about 600 HLA-typed donors contained 250 to 350 gigabases of sequencing data and tens of millions of unique TCR sequences. Among over 350 genotyped donors of the cohort, an average of roughly 240,000 unique TCR beta nucleotide sequences were sequenced per donor, around 18% of them non-productive.

Paper-wide results and their limitations: The classifier was reported to diagnose cytomegalovirus status with high specificity and sensitivity in both the original and validation cohorts. For the cohort, immune exposure information was limited to CMV serostatus. Because counts were too low, fewer than 20 rarely observed V segments, including chromosome 9 orphons, were excluded from the earlier analysis of roughly 580 of the donors. Presence/absence analyses assumed roughly uniform sequencing depth across donors, an assumption that may not hold. According to a later analysis, most CMV-associated TCR beta chains appeared to be HLA-restricted, and the HLA associations seemed to be driven largely by CMV exposure. Assigning TCR associations to individual alleles was difficult when HLA alleles, especially DR and DQ, strongly co-occurred. A further reported finding was that TCR beta sequences accurately predicted the HLA-A and HLA-B alleles for most subjects in the first cohort. In vitro tests confirmed that a few of the cytomegalovirus-associated TCR beta chains recognize cytomegalovirus antigens. Compared with equally common non-associated chains, HLA-associated TCR beta chains in a later analysis were more clonally expanded and had lower generation probabilities. A cluster of highly shared sequence variants was judged likely to be a technical artifact of the sequencing pipeline. In a later analysis, several top co-occurrence clusters were reported to appear linked to parvovirus B19, influenza, CMV and Epstein-Barr virus. Linkage disequilibrium might explain the correlated functional status among segregating V segments, but an unknown experimental factor could not be excluded. A later genetic analysis reported fewer N-insertions in productive TCRs among donors in an Asian-associated ancestry cluster than the roughly 620-donor mean. Across donors, most TCR sequences were observed very rarely, whereas some public TCRs were present in many individuals. In this cohort, only TCR beta chains were sequenced, and detectable features were limited by the absence of alpha or paired-chain data. An earlier analysis of approximately 570 of the donors showed that most TCR beta V segments appeared in productive rearrangements either about 87% or about 30% of the time, which broadly matched IMGT annotations. The authors suggested that the approach could potentially be extended to other disease states and immunological phenotypes. In the study, approximately 160 TCR beta chains were listed as associated with cytomegalovirus. An association between a missense DCLRE1C variant and V-gene and J-gene trimming of TCR beta chains was found in a later genetic analysis and replicated in an independent cohort. In a later analysis, the rate of TCR association differed among HLA loci, with DRB1 alleles having the most associated TCRs and HLA-C alleles having the fewest. Because some donors lacked HLA typing at each locus, the association tests relied only on the typed subset. A later analysis associated about 17,000 TCR beta sequences with specific HLA alleles at a false discovery rate of 0.05. Because the 87-base-pair reads could not distinguish some IMGT-functional V segments, including TRBV6-2 and TRBV6-3, those segments were excluded.

Concerning this clone itself: No cognate antigen has been identified for it. No base quality information exists; no much larger clone differs at one position.

The library relied on the immunoSEQ multiplex PCR assay. A mixture of 60 forward primers for TCR Vbeta segments and 13 reverse primers for TCR Jbeta segments was used in the multiplex PCR. Amplification of the CDR3 region of rearranged TCR beta genes was performed with a multiplex PCR assay on genomic DNA. The amplified TCR beta libraries were sequenced on the Illumina HiSeq System as 87-base-pair reads. Per the original workflow: Across the 640 or so repertoires, a later analysis counted approximately 83 million unique TCR beta chains, about 10 million of which were shared by at least two donors. Raw reads were error-corrected and collapsed into unique sequences with a nearest-neighbor algorithm that merged closely related sequences to remove PCR and sequencing errors. V, D and J gene segments were assigned by aligning CDR3 sequences to IMGT reference sequences. For a sequence to be retained, at least a six-nucleotide match to both a V gene segment and a J gene segment was required. Rearrangements were classified as productive when the CDR3 lacked stop codons and remained in frame with V and J, and all other rearrangements were classified as non-productive. Following IMGT convention, CDR3 was defined as the stretch from the second conserved V-encoded cysteine up to the conserved J-encoded phenylalanine. Sequences without an unambiguous match to a single V gene segment were excluded from the earlier analysis of 587 of the donors. An earlier analysis of fewer than 650 of the donors classified V segments as functional when productive rearrangements were above 56.7% and as segregating when the standard deviation between donors was above 5%. A statistical classification framework was built to diagnose cytomegalovirus status from the catalog of TCR beta chain sequences. V and J gene assignment, in a later analysis, came from comparing TCR nucleotide sequences with IMGT/GENE-DB human TR gene sequences. Using the TCRdist pipeline, a later analysis assigned CDR3 sequences along with most-parsimonious VDJ recombination scenarios. In a later analysis, every TCR beta chain was defined by the combination of its CDR3 amino acid sequence and its V-gene family, and reads without a unique V-gene family were dropped. To address suspected cross-contamination and a sequencing artifact, a later analysis removed under 600 highly shared, low-generation-probability nucleotide sequences. In a later analysis, a clonal expansion index for each public chain was calculated from normalized within-repertoire ranks of inferred template counts. A later analysis computed generation probabilities with a VDJ recombination model fitted to out-of-frame rearrangements, and checked the results against IGoR. In a later analysis, TCR-TCR, TCR-HLA and TCR-CMV co-occurrence was scored with hypergeometric tests, and a repertoire-size bias correction was applied to TCR pairs. False discovery rates were estimated in a later analysis by permuting HLA or CMV assignments 20 times. In a later analysis, co-occurring TCRs were grouped using DBSCAN, with TCRdist sequence similarity added in when clustering inside HLA-allele-positive subsets. Co-occurrence clustering excluded repertoires with fewer than 30,000 or more than 120,000 public chains, plus five with anomalous nucleotide sharing. In TCRdb, the immuneACCESS table is reduced to in-frame sequences with V and J assigned. These tables do not hold every clone; where another copy was compared, an unresolved V gene accounts for under half, and the others remain unexplained. That table is the source of V, J and clone size, and D and trimming were worked out from the DNA. Recorded for this sample are about 120,000 clones; around 86% of them occurred a single time. 2% to 2.5% of the sample goes to the ten largest clones.

The cohort comprised some 700 healthy bone marrow donors. Cohort members were all nominally healthy when sampled, although unrecorded immune exposures were likely present. The donor tested CMV seronegative and was one of the 352 seronegative cohort members. Every donor gave a peripheral blood sample, and the peripheral blood mononuclear cells from that sample were used for TCR beta sequencing. The Qiagen DNeasy Blood Extraction Kit was used to extract genomic DNA from the blood cell samples. Via the germline V gene, CDR1 is MNHEY and CDR2 SVGAGI. From the cysteine through the phenylalanine, the CDR3 covers 16 amino acids. Kept here is only the CDR3 DNA, which spans 48 bases and is read in frame from base 1. Here V drops 4 bases and J drops 1 base, and the junction holds 9 bases not matched to any gene.

Material: PBMCs. This sequence was found in a woman aged 40-49 years in good health and CMV-seronegative. The sequence joins TRBV6-5 to TRBJ2-7; 8 central nucleotides agree with TRBD1. The DNA sequence reads TGTGCCAGCAGTTTACTAACAGGGGGGTTTTCCTACGAGCAGTACTTC. Translated, it reads CASSLLTGGFSYEQYF.